The T cell receptor (beta chain) under discussion was sequenced for a study of brain T cells in children with intractable seizures. About this clone itself: Its antigen remains unknown.

The assay was immunoSEQ multiplex PCR, and TCRdb's table has in-frame clones only and misses some. Among about 3,600 clones listed, 55% to 75% were seen once. Sequencing was limited to surgery cases with top T cell transcript signatures in brain tissue. At least one anti-epileptic drug was given before surgery. Study-wide results and caveats: Pre-surgery blood may have been undersampled, hiding some clones. Top 50 brain clonotypes included both public and private clones. Only CDR3 sequence similarity suggested viral specificity, without known HCMV serostatus.

Trimming cost V 3 bases and J 4 bases; bases outside gene matches: 2. This CDR3 has 15 residues. CDR1 and CDR2 (germline): SGHVS, FNYEAQ. The rearrangement joins TRBV7-6 to TRBJ2-1; 11 nucleotides agree with TRBD2. The source is a girl under 10 years old with Rasmussen encephalitis and intractable seizures. The specimen comprised resected brain tissue, sampled at surgery. The DNA for the CDR3 is TGTGCCAGCAGCTTGGGACTAGCGGCTTACAATGAGCAGTTCTTC. Its translation: CASSLGLAAYNEQFF.